This TCR beta chain was found in a study of ipilimumab plus nivolumab after autologous stem cell transplantation. In the study overall: Median doses per patient: a few ipilimumab, about eight nivolumab. The myeloma cohort included high-risk transplant-naive patients and patients relapsing within 3 years of a first autologous transplant. Whole-study results and caveats: TCR repertoire, Treg phenotype and gut microbiota reportedly support more study of this approach.

Patients got 3 mg/kg IV nivolumab weeks 1, 4, 7, 10, then biweekly through week 26. Remarks on this clone: Its antigen is not identified.

Profiled with immunoSEQ multiplex PCR; TCRdb holds only in-frame clones, not every one. The sample records some 43,000 clones, roughly 88% being singletons. This clonotype was sampled from a male donor with multiple myeloma. The sequencing used PBMCs, collected in a trial of ipilimumab plus nivolumab as post-transplant consolidation.

As DNA, the CDR3 is TGTGCCAGCAGCCCCCTAAGGGAGCGGAAAAACATTCAGTACTTC. It encodes CASSPLRERKNIQYF. This rearrangement joins TRBV14 to TRBJ2-4; maybe TRBD2 (5 bases). This CDR3 comprises 15 residues. Trimming pared 4 bases from V and 4 bases from J, leaving 14 bases between. CDR1 is SGHDN and CDR2 is FVKESK in the germline V gene.